This T cell receptor beta chain appears in the sequencing data of a study of shared clonotypes between healthy human individuals. Study-wide results and caveats: The expectation was that sequencing depth would affect clonotype sharing among donors. Represented diversity, genetic and exposure-history alike, was limited by few donors.

Partitioning of CD4+ cells yielded a CD45RA+ naive subset and a CD45RA-negative memory subset. Germline CDR1 is SGDLS and CDR2 is YYNGEE. The CDR3 totals 14 residues. J gave up 2 bases and V 0 bases, and 2 bases lay outside the gene matches. This clone showed up just once. Its target is unknown. Deep level was the assay's run setting. Data came from immunoSEQ multiplex PCR; TCRdb stores just in-frame clones and leaves some out. This sample has 2 million to 2.5 million clones; 95% occur once, and the top ten carry approximately 0.13%. The source is a man aged 18 to 29 in good health. The sample taken for sequencing was naive CD4+ T cells sorted from blood. The subset is: CD45RA+ positively selected. The J gene is TRBJ2-7, the V gene TRBV9, with 7 nucleotides matching TRBD2. Written as DNA, the CDR3 is TGTGCCAGCAGCGTAGCGACTAGCACCTACGAGCAGTACTTC. Translation gives CASSVATSTYEQYF.